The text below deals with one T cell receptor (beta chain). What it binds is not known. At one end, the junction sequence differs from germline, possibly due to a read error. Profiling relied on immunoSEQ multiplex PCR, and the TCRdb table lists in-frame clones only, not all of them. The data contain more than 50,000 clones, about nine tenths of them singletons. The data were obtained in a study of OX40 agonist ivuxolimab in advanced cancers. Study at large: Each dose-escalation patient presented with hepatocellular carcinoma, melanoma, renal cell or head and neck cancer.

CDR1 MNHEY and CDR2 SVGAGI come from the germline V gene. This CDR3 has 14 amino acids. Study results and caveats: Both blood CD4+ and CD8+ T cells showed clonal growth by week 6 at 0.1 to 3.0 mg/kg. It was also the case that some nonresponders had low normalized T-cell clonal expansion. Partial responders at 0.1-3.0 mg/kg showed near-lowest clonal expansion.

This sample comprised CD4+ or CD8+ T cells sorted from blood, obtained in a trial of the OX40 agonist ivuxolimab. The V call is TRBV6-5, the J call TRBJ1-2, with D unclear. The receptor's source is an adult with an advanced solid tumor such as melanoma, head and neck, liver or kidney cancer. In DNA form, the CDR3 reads TGTGCCAGCAGCCCCAGGCTGGGGATTGATGGCCACACCTTC. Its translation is CASSPRLGIDGHTF.